What follows are 5 T cell receptor beta chains derived from one specimen sequenced in a study of OX40 agonist ivuxolimab in advanced cancers. Assay used: immunoSEQ multiplex PCR; TCRdb lists only in-frame clones, some missing. Among around 70,000 clones, 80% to 90% were seen once, and the ten largest hold roughly an eighth. This material consisted of CD4+ or CD8+ T cells sorted from blood, taken in a trial of the OX40 agonist ivuxolimab. All receptors derive from an adult with an advanced solid tumor such as melanoma, head and neck, liver or kidney cancer.

The chain recombines TRBV29-1 with TRBJ1-5; TRBD1 aligns across 8 bases. This CDR3 region has 14 residues. Germline CDR1 reads SQVTM; CDR2 reads ANQGSEA. V dropped 7 bases and J dropped 2; count of bases not matched to a gene: 7. The CDR3 sequence is CSASTGGGNQPQHF. In DNA form, the CDR3 reads TGCAGCGCCTCCACAGGGGGGGGCAATCAGCCCCAGCATTTT.

The gene calls are TRBV19 and TRBJ1-1; 7 bases align to TRBD1. CDR3 length: 13 amino acids. The ends lost 1 base at V and 11 bases at J; junction bases unmatched: 7. CDR1 is LNHDA and CDR2 is SQIVND in the germline V gene (reference sequence). CDR3 in DNA: TGTGCCAGTAGTATAGTCGCTGGGACAGAGGCTTTCTTT. Amino acids: CASSIVAGTEAFF. The full variable domain, in which reference TRBV19 and TRBJ1-1 provide the parts outside the CDR3, is DGGITQSPKYLFRKEGQNVTLSCEQNLNHDAMYWYRQDPGQGLRLIYYSQIVNDFQKGDIAEGYSVSREKKESFPLTVTSAQKNPTAFYLCASSIVAGTEAFFGQGTRLTVV.

The J gene is TRBJ2-1, the V gene TRBV11-2; 9 nucleotides align to TRBD2. From germline, CDR1 is SGHAT and CDR2 FQNNGV. This CDR3 is built from 15 residues. Losses at the gene ends were 1 base for V and 6 bases for J; bases not matched to a gene: 4. The CDR3 coding sequence is TGTGCCAGCAGCTTAGCTGGCGGGAGGGCCAATGAGCAGTTCTTC. Its protein is CASSLAGGRANEQFF.

The chain recombines TRBV7-2 with TRBJ2-4; TRBD2 agrees at 11 bases. Germline CDR1 and CDR2: SGHTA and FQGNSA. The CDR3 sequence is 16 residues long. V dropped 3 bases and J dropped 3; count of bases not matched to a gene: 4. In DNA, the CDR3 is TGTGCCAGCAGCTTGGGACTAGCGGCGAACAAAAACATTCAGTACTTC. This gives the protein CASSLGLAANKNIQYF. Based on the CDR3 plus reference TRBV7-2 and TRBJ2-4, the full variable domain is GAGVSQSPSNKVTEKGKDVELRCDPISGHTALYWYRQSLGQGLEFLIYFQGNSAPDKSGLPSDRFSAERTGGSVSTLTIQRTQQEDSAVYLCASSLGLAANKNIQYFGAGTRLSVL.

This rearrangement joins TRBV5-6 to TRBJ2-1; TRBD2 agrees at 10 bases. The V and J ends lost 4 bases and 2 bases, in that order; junction bases with no gene match: 6. This CDR3 has 16 amino acids. Germline V lookup: CDR1 SGHDT, CDR2 YYEEEE. This chain's CDR3 is CASSQGLAAPYNEQFF. The CDR3 DNA sequence: TGTGCCAGCAGCCAAGGACTAGCGGCTCCCTACAATGAGCAGTTCTTC.